The 17 T cell receptor beta chains below were found in one sample sequenced in a study of CD8+CD57+ T cells in acquired aplastic anemia. Genomic DNA was employed as the template in profiling TCR beta VDJ and CDR3. TCRdb ran MiXCR on the reads and lists one entry per CDR3 protein. This table has around 170,000 distinct CDR3 sequences, roughly half appearing once. The sequenced sample was sorted CD4+, CD8+, or CD8+CD57+ T cells (not recorded which) from PBMCs. The receptors originated from a human donor in good health.

This clonotype was observed a few times. The J gene is TRBJ2-1, the V gene TRBV12-3 or TRBV12-4, with D tentatively TRBD1 (7 bases). V was shortened by 7 bases and J by 4 bases, with 20 bases between the two germline ends. This CDR3 is 16 amino acids long. The CDR3 DNA reads TGTGCCAGCATAGAGGGGGCAACTAGCAGATACAATGAGCAGTTCTTC. Translation: CASIEGATSRYNEQFF.

In its sample, this clonotype was seen a few times. This chain uses TRBV15 with TRBJ1-6, with TRBD1 matching 7 bases. J was trimmed by 8 bases and V by 0 bases; bases with no gene match: 7. The germline gives CDR1 LNHNV, CDR2 YYDKDF (reference sequence). The CDR3 has 16 residues. Here the CDR3 reads CATSREIGGVDSPLHF. CDR3 in DNA: TGTGCCACCAGCAGAGAAATAGGGGGCGTAGATTCACCCCTCCACTTT.

V usage is TRBV15 and J usage is TRBJ2-3, with D hard to call. The germline V gene encodes CDR1 LNHNV and CDR2 YYDKDF (reference sequence). V was shortened by 5 bases and J by 0 bases, with 3 bases between the two germline ends. The CDR3 sequence is 12 residues long. CDR3 sequence: CATSPSTDTQYF. In DNA form, the CDR3 reads TGTGCCACCAGCCCGAGCACAGATACGCAGTATTTT.

On this clonotype: A much larger clone is a single base away; this may be a read error. The chain couples TRBV6-5 to TRBJ2-1; TRBD2 aligns across 12 bases. Germline CDR1 MNHEY, CDR2 SVGAGI. The CDR3 contains 15 residues. CDR3 sequence (DNA): TGTGCCAGCAGTTACCTAGCGGGAGGGAACAATGAGCAGCTCTTC. Encoded protein: CASSYLAGGNNEQLF.

The genes are TRBV7-3 and TRBJ2-1; a weak D match, TRBD1 (6 bases). Germline-derived CDR1 and CDR2 are SGHTA and FQGTGA. The CDR3 loop spans 15 amino acids. The V gene lost 5 bases and the J gene lost 7 bases, with 18 bases spanning the gap. The DNA of the CDR3 is TGTGCCAGCAGCCACCAGCTGGGACAAGGAAATGAGCAGTTCTTC. Translation: CASSHQLGQGNEQFF.

The rearrangement uses TRBV5-6 and TRBJ1-1, with D possibly being TRBD1 (5 bases). The V end was cut by 4 bases, the J end by 2 bases, with 9 bases between. The germline gives CDR1 SGHDT, CDR2 YYEEEE. CDR3 length: 13 residues. The CDR3 DNA reads TGTGCCAGCAGCGACAGCTTTAACACTGAAGCTTTCTTT. Translating gives CASSDSFNTEAFF.

The rearrangement joins TRBV20-1 to TRBJ2-1; 8 bases are a match to TRBD2. Germline CDR1 is DFQATT and CDR2 is SNEGSKA (reference sequence). The length of the CDR3 is 15 residues. Germline trimming cut 5 bases from V and 0 bases from J; bases unmatched to any gene: 6. The chain's CDR3 is CSARAGGSSYNEQFF. CDR3 coding DNA: TGCAGTGCTCGGGCGGGAGGTAGCTCCTACAATGAGCAGTTCTTC.

At least ten counts were recorded for this clonotype. The CDR3 DNA reads TGCAGTGCGAACCTCAGGGTTAATTCACCCCTCCACTTT. Its protein product is CSANLRVNSPLHF. This sequence joins TRBV20-1 and TRBJ1-6, with D possibly TRBD1 on 5 matching bases. The V end lost 6 bases, the J end lost 6 bases, and 12 bases lay between the germline ends. The CDR3 spans 13 residues. Germline CDR1 and CDR2: DFQATT and SNEGSKA (reference sequence).

The rearrangement links TRBV6-6 to TRBJ2-7; tentative D call: TRBD2 (5 bases). V lost 6 bases and J lost 2, with 14 bases in between. The length of the CDR3 is 14 residues. Germline V gene lookup returns CDR1 MNHNY and CDR2 SVGAGI (reference sequence). This chain's CDR3 is CASSPNSGTYEQYF. The CDR3, as DNA: TGTGCCAGCAGCCCCAACAGCGGAACCTACGAGCAGTACTTC.

The V call is TRBV3-1, the J call TRBJ2-6, with D hard to call. V was clipped by 7 bases and J by 0 bases, with 7 bases between them. Germline V gives CDR1 LGHDT, CDR2 YNNKEL (reference sequence). This CDR3 comprises 14 residues. CDR3 nucleotide sequence: TGTGCCAGCATCCTCTCCTCTGGGGCCAACGTCCTGACTTTC. This sequence encodes CASILSSGANVLTF.

Remarks on this clonotype: This could be a read error, since a much larger clone is one nucleotide away. The CDR3 protein is CASSLRTSGRGTDTQYF. The DNA of the CDR3 is TGTGCCAGCAGTTTACGTACTAGCGGTAGGGGCACAGATACGCAGTATTTT. The J gene is TRBJ2-3, the V gene TRBV25-1; 8 nucleotides agree with TRBD2. This CDR3 is 17 amino acids long. Germline CDR1 reads MGHDK; CDR2 reads SYGVNS. The V gene end was trimmed by 5 bases and the J gene end by 1 base; junction bases not matched to a gene: 11.

This clonotype was recorded a few times. The CDR3 spells CASSKGTRYNEQFF. The DNA for the CDR3 is TGTGCCAGTAGTAAAGGGACGCGGTACAATGAGCAGTTCTTC. V and J are TRBV19 and TRBJ2-1; D is perhaps TRBD1 or TRBD2 (5 bases each). The germline V gene encodes CDR1 LNHDA and CDR2 SQIVND (reference sequence). V lost 4 bases, J lost 4 bases, and 11 bases lay in between. The CDR3 length is 14 residues.

This clonotype was seen only once. The CDR3 loop is CASSVRADEQFF. In nucleotides, the CDR3 is TGTGCCAGCAGCGTCCGGGCGGATGAGCAGTTCTTC. The rearrangement uses TRBV9 and TRBJ2-1; no reliable D call. CDR3 length: 12 amino acids. The germline CDR1 and CDR2 sequences are SGDLS and YYNGEE. Trimming pared 2 bases from V and 8 bases from J, leaving 8 bases between.

In this sample, this clonotype turned up many times. This CDR3 is missing its conserved last phenylalanine or tryptophan, likely due to a read error. The DNA is omitted, as the CDR3 cannot be located on it reliably, and the CDR3 follows TCRdb's listing. The genes are TRBV7-9 and TRBJ2-7; the table calls TRBD2, which could not be checked here. CDR1 and CDR2 (germline): SEHNR, FQNEAQ (reference sequence). Inclusive of both ends, the CDR3 amounts to 9 amino acids. The CDR3 loop reads CASSQGLAG.

The sample holds many counts of this clonotype. The V gene is TRBV7-2, the J gene TRBJ2-7; D is uncertain. Germline V gene sequence: CDR1 SGHTA, CDR2 FQGNSA. Trimming cost V 2 bases and J 2 bases, with 7 bases left between them. This CDR3 has 13 residues. This chain's CDR3 is CASSLLGAYEQYF. CDR3 nucleotides: TGTGCCAGCAGCTTATTAGGTGCCTACGAGCAGTACTTC. The full variable domain, completed using reference TRBV7-2 and TRBJ2-7, is GAGVSQSPSNKVTEKGKDVELRCDPISGHTALYWYRQSLGQGLEFLIYFQGNSAPDKSGLPSDRFSAERTGGSVSTLTIQRTQQEDSAVYLCASSLLGAYEQYFGPGTRLTVT.

This chain joins TRBV7-6 and TRBJ2-2; 8 bases agree with TRBD1. Germline V gene sequence: CDR1 SGHVS, CDR2 FNYEAQ. The CDR3 totals 15 residues. The junction had 7 bases not matched to a gene; V was cut back by 6 bases and J by 4 bases. CDR3 protein: CASSRLRGRTGELFF. In nucleotides, the CDR3 is TGTGCCAGCAGTCGCCTCAGGGGGCGCACCGGGGAGCTGTTTTTT.

V is TRBV18 and J is TRBJ2-7; D unclear. Germline V lookup: CDR1 KGHSH, CDR2 LQKENI. V shed 2 bases and J shed 3 bases, with 14 bases lying between them. The CDR3 consists of 15 residues. The CDR3, as DNA: TGTGCCAGCTCACCAACGGTACTCCTGAACTACGAGCAGTACTTC. Residues: CASSPTVLLNYEQYF.